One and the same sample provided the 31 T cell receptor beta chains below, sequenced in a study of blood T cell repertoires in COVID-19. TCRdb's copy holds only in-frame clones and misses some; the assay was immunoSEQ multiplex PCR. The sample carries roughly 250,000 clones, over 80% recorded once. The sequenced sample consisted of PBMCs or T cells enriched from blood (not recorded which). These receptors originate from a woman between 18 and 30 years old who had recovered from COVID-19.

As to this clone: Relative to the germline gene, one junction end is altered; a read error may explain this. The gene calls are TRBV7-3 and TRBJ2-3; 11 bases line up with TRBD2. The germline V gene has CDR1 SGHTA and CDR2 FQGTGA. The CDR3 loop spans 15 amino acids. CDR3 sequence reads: CASSRTSGSTDTQYF. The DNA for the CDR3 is TGTGCCAGCAGCCGAACTAGCGGGAGCACGGATACGCAGTATTTT.

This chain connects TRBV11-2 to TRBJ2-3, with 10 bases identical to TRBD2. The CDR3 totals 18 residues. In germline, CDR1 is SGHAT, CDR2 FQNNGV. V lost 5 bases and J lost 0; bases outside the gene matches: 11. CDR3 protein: CASSLARTSGSSTDTQYF. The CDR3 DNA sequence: TGTGCCAGCAGCCTAGCTCGGACTAGCGGCTCTAGCACAGATACGCAGTATTTT. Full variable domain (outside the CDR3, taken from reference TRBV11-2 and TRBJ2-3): EAGVAQSPRYKIIEKRQSVAFWCNPISGHATLYWYQQILGQGPKLLIQFQNNGVVDDSQLPKDRFSAERLKGVDSTLKIQPAKLEDSAVYLCASSLARTSGSSTDTQYFGPGTRLTVL.

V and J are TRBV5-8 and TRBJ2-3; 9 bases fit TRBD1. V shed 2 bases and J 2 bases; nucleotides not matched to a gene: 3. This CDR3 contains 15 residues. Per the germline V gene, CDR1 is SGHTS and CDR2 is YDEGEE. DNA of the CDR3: TGTGCCAGCAGCTTTAGGGACAGGGACACAGATACGCAGTATTTT. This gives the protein CASSFRDRDTDTQYF.

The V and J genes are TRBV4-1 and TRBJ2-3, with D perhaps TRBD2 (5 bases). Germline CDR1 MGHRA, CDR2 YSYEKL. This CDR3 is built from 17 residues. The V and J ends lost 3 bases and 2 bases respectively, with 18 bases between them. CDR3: CASSHTIGGLTTDTQYF. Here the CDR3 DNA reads TGCGCCAGCAGCCATACGATAGGCGGGCTAACCACAGATACGCAGTATTTT.

CDR3 coding DNA: TGTGCCAGCAGGACATATAATGAGCAGTTCTTC. Translating it yields CASRTYNEQFF. The V gene is TRBV6-5, the J gene TRBJ2-1, with no clear D. Germline CDR1 MNHEY, CDR2 SVGAGI. The CDR3 covers 11 residues. The V gene lost 6 bases and the J gene lost 7 bases, with 7 bases spanning the gap.

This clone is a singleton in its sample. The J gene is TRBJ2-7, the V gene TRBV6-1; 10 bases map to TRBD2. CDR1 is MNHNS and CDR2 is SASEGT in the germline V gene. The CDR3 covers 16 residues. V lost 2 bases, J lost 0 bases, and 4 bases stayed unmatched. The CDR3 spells CASSERRTSGSYEQYF. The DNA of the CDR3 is TGTGCCAGCAGTGAAAGACGGACTAGCGGCTCCTACGAGCAGTACTTC.

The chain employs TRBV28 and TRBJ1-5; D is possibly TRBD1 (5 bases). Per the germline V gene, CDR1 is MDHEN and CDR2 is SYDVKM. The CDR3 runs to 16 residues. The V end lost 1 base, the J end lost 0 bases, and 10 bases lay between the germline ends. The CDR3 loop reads CASSLLSGNSNQPQHF. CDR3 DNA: TGTGCCAGCAGTTTATTATCAGGGAATAGCAATCAGCCCCAGCATTTT.

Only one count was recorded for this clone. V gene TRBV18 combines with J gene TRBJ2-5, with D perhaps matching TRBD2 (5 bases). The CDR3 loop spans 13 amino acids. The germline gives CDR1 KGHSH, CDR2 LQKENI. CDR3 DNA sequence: TGTGCGAACTCCGAGCGGACGGGAGAGACCCAGTACTTC. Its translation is CANSERTGETQYF.

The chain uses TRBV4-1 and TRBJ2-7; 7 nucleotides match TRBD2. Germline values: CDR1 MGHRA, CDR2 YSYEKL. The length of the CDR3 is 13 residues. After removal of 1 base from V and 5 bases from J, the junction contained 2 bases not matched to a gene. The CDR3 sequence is CASSQVRGDEQYF. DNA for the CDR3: TGCGCCAGCAGCCAAGTACGGGGGGACGAGCAGTACTTC.

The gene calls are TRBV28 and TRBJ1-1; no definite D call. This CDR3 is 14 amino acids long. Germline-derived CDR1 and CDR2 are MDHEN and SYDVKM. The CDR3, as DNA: TGTGGTTCTACCATAGGGAGGAGGAACACTGAAGCTTTCTTT. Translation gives CGSTIGRRNTEAFF.

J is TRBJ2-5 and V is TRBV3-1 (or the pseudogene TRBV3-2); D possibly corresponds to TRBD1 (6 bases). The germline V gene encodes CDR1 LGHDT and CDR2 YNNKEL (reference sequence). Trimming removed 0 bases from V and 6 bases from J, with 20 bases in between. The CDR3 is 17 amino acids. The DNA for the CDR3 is TGTGCCAGCAGCCAAGAAGCGACAGGCAAAAGATCAAAGACCCAGTACTTC. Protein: CASSQEATGKRSKTQYF.

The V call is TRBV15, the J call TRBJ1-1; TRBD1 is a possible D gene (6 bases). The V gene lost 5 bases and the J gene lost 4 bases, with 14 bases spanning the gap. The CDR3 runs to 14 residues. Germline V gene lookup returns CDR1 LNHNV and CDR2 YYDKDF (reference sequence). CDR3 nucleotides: TGTGCCACCAGCCTCCAGGGGCTGGGCACTGAAGCTTTCTTT. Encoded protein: CATSLQGLGTEAFF. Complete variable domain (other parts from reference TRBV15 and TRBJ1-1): DAMVIQNPRYQVTQFGKPVTLSCSQTLNHNVMYWYQQKSSQAPKLLFHYYDKDFNNEADTPDNFQSRRPNTSFCFLDIRSPGLGDTAMYLCATSLQGLGTEAFFGQGTRLTVV.

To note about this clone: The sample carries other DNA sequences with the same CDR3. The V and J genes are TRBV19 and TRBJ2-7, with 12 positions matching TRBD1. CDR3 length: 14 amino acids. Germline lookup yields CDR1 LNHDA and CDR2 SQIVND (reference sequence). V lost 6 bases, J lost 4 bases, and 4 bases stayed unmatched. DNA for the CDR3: TGTGCCAGTAGCCCGGGACAGGGGGCATACGAGCAGTACTTC. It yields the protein CASSPGQGAYEQYF.

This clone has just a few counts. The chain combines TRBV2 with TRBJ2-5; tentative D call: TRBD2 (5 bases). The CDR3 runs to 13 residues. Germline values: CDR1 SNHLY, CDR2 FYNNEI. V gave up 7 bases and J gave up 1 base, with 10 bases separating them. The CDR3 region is CASNTGSQETQYF. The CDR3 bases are TGTGCCAGCAACACGGGAAGCCAAGAGACCCAGTACTTC.

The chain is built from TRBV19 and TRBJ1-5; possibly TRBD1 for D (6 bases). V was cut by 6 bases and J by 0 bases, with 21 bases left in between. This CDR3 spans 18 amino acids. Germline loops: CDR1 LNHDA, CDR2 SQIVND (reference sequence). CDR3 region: CASSPLEGVASSNQPQHF. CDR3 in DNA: TGTGCCAGTAGCCCTTTAGAGGGGGTCGCGAGTAGCAATCAGCCCCAGCATTTT.

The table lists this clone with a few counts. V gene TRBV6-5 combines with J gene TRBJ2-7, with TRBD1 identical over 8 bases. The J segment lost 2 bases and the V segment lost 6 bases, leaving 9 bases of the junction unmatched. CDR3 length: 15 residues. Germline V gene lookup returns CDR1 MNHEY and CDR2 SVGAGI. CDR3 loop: CASRYPGQGAYEQYF. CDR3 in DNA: TGTGCCAGCAGATACCCCGGACAGGGTGCCTACGAGCAGTACTTC.

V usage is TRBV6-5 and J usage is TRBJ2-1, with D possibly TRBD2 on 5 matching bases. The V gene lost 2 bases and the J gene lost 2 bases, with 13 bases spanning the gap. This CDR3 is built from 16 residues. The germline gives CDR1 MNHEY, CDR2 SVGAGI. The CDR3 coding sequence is TGTGCCAGCAGTTACGCGACCCCCGGGGCCTACAATGAGCAGTTCTTC. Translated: CASSYATPGAYNEQFF.

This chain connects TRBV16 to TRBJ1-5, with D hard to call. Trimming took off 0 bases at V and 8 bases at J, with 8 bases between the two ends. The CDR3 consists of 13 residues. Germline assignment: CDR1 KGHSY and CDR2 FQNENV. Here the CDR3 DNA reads TGTGCCAGCAGCCAATCGAGGGCCGAGCCCCAGCATTTT. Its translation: CASSQSRAEPQHF.

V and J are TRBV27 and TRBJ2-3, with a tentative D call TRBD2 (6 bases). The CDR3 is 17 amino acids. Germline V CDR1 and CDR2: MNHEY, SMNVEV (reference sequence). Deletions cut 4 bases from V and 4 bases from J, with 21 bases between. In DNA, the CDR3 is TGTGCCAGCAGTTCCTCTCGCGGGGTGGGAGGAGCAGATACGCAGTATTTT. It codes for CASSSSRGVGGADTQYF.

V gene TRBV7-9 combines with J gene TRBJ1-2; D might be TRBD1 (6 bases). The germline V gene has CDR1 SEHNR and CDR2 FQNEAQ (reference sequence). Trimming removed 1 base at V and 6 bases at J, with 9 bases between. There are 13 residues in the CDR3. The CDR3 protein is CASSLEGDNGYTF. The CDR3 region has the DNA TGTGCCAGCAGCTTAGAAGGGGACAATGGCTACACCTTC.

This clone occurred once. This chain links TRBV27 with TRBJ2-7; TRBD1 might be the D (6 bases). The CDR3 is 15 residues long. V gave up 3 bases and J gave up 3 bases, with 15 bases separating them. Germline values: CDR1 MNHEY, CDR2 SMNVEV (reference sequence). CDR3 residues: CASSFRRQVNYEQYF. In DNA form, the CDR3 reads TGTGCCAGCAGTTTTCGACGACAGGTTAACTACGAGCAGTACTTC.

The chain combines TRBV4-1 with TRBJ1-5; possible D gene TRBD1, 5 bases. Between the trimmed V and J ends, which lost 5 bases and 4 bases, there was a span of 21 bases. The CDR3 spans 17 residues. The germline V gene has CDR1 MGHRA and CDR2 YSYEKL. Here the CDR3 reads CASSERGGKVSNQPQHF. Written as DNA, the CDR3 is TGCGCCAGCAGCGAAAGGGGAGGGAAAGTGTCTAATCAGCCCCAGCATTTT.

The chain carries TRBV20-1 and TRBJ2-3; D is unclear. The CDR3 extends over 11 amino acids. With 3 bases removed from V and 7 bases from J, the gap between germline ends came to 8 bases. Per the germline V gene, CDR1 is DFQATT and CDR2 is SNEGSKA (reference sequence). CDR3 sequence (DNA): TGCAGTGCTAGGGTTAGCAATACGCAGTATTTT. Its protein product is CSARVSNTQYF.

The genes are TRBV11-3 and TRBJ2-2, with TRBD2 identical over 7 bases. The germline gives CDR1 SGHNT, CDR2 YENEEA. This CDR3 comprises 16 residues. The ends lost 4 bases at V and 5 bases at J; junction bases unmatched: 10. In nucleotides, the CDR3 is TGTGCCAGCAGCTCCCGGTTGGGGGGAGGGACCGGGGAGCTGTTTTTT. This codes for CASSSRLGGGTGELFF.

The CDR3 nucleotides read TGTGCCAGCAGTACCCAGGAATCCCAGCCCCAGCATTTT. This translates into CASSTQESQPQHF. This sequence joins TRBV12-3 or TRBV12-4 and TRBJ1-5, with no clear D. Trimming pared 5 bases from V and 7 bases from J, leaving 12 bases between. CDR3 length: 13 residues.

Here the CDR3 reads CASSPRGPPVNYGYTF. CDR3 DNA sequence: TGTGCCAGCTCACCACGGGGGCCCCCCGTTAACTATGGCTACACCTTC. The rearrangement uses TRBV18 and TRBJ1-2; perhaps TRBD1 as D (6 bases). The V gene lost 1 base and the J gene lost 1 base, with 13 bases spanning the gap. CDR1 is KGHSH, CDR2 LQKENI, per germline. The CDR3 extends over 16 amino acids.

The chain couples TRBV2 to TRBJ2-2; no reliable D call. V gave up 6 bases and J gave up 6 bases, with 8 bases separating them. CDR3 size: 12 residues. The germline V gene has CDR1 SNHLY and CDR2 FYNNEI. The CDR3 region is CASSQAPGELFF. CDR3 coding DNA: TGTGCCAGCAGCCAAGCTCCCGGGGAGCTGTTTTTT.

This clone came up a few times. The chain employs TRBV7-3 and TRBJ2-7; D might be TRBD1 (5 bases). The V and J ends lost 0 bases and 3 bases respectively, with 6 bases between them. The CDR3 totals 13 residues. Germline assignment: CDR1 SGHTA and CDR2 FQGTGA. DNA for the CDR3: TGTGCCAGCAGCTTAACTCAGGGCTACGAGCAGTACTTC. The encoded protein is CASSLTQGYEQYF.

The CDR3 loop reads CASSLTGPDTQYF. The CDR3 region has the DNA TGCGCCAGCAGCTTGACAGGGCCAGATACGCAGTATTTT. This rearrangement joins TRBV5-1 to TRBJ2-3; D might be TRBD1 (6 bases). The CDR3 loop spans 13 amino acids. CDR1 and CDR2 from the germline V gene are SGHRS and YFSETQ. V was shortened by 1 base and J by 4 bases, with 7 bases between the two germline ends.

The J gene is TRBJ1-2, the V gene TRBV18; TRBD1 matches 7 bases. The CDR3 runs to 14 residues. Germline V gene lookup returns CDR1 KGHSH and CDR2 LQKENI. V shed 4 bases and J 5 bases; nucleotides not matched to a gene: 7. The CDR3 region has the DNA TGTGCCAGCTCACAATCGCAACAGGGGTATGGCTACACCTTC. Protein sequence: CASSQSQQGYGYTF.

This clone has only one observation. The CDR3 is CASRRDRGSNQPQHF. In DNA form, the CDR3 reads TGTGCCAGCAGGAGGGACAGGGGCAGCAATCAGCCCCAGCATTTT. The chain employs TRBV2 and TRBJ1-5; 10 positions agree with TRBD1. V shed 6 bases, J shed 1 base, and the junction held 3 bases outside the gene matches. Germline V gene sequence: CDR1 SNHLY, CDR2 FYNNEI. The CDR3 runs to 15 residues.